This T cell receptor beta chain was found in a study of CD8+ T cells in alopecia areata. Study-level information: The duration of tofacitinib was 6 to 18 months, with 6 months off drug afterward. Findings and limits, study-wide: Lesional scalp exceeded normal scalp in clonality, especially in alopecia totalis/universalis.

As for this clone: Its antigen is undetermined.

Germline V CDR1 and CDR2: SQVTM, ANQGSEA. Unmatched junction bases numbered 9, after V lost 7 bases and J lost 1 base. The CDR3 runs 15 residues. RNA extraction was followed by reverse transcription into cDNA, which acted as the sequencing template. Profiling relied on immunoSEQ multiplex PCR, and the TCRdb table lists in-frame clones only, not all of them. The table includes roughly 250,000 clones, approximately 61% detected once. This receptor was taken from a human donor with alopecia areata. The chain has TRBV29-1 and TRBJ2-3; TRBD2 matches at 9 bases. Sequencing was performed on CD4+ T cells sorted from blood, taken at week 0. The CDR3: CSARGSGGGTDTQYF. CDR3 sequence (DNA): TGCAGCGCCCGGGGTAGCGGGGGTGGCACAGATACGCAGTATTTT.